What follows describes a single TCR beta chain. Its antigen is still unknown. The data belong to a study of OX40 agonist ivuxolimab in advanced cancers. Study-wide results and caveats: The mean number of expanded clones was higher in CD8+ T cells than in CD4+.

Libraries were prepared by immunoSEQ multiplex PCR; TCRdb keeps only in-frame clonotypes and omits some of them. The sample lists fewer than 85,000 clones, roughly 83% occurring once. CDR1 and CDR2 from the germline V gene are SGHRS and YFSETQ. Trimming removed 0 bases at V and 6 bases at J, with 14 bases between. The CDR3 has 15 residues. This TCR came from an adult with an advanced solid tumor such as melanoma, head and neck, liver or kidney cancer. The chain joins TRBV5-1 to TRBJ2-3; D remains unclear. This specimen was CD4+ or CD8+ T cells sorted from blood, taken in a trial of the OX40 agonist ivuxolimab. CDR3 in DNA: TGCGCCAGCAGCTTGGCCGGGCTGCGTTTGGATACGCAGTATTTT. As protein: CASSLAGLRLDTQYF.